This T cell receptor (beta chain) was identified in a study of blood T cells in healthy people across ages. Whole-study results and caveats: Researchers said unsorted PBMCs prevented a conclusive naive versus antigen-experienced comparison.

Germline V gene sequence: CDR1 MGHRA, CDR2 YSYEKL. After removal of 4 bases from V and 0 bases from J, the junction contained 3 bases not matched to a gene. The CDR3 has 15 residues. The second PCR ran roughly 6 to 11 cycles with a sample-barcoded 5' primer and J-beta primers. One entry per CDR3 protein, called by TCRdb with MiXCR from the 5' RACE reads. The sample consists of about a million distinct CDR3 sequences, roughly 51% of them appearing once. The table lists this clonotype with a few counts. The antigen is undetermined. This receptor was obtained from a woman aged 55 to 70 in good health. This rearrangement joins TRBV4-1 to TRBJ2-5, with TRBD1 matching over 9 bases. The sequencing input was blood. The CDR3 bases are TGCGCCAGCAGCCGTGGGACAGGGCACCAAGAGACCCAGTACTTC. This gives the protein CASSRGTGHQETQYF.